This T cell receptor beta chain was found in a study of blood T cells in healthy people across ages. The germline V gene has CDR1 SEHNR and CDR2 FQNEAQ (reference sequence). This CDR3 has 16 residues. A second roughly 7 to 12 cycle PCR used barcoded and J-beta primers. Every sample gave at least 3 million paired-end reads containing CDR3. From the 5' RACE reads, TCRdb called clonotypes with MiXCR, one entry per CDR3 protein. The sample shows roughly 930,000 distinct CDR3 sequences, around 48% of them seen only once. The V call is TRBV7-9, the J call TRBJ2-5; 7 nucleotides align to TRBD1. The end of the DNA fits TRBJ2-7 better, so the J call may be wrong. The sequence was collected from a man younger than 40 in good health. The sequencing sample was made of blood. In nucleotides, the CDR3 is TGTGCCAGCAGCTTAGAAGGGGGCAGGCTTACCTACGAGCAGTACTTC. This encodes CASSLEGGRLTYEQYF.